The 28 T cell receptor beta chains in this list originate from one sample, sequenced in a study of Tregs in tolerant kidney transplant recipients. TCRdb keeps only in-frame clones here, not all; method: immunoSEQ multiplex PCR. The sample lists more than 95,000 clones, almost 95% occurring once. The sequencing sample was made of CD4+ T cells from blood. These receptors were taken from a human donor in good health.

The rearrangement links TRBV2 to TRBJ1-1; no firm D call. This CDR3 comprises 11 residues. Germline V gene lookup returns CDR1 SNHLY and CDR2 FYNNEI. Trimming took 4 bases from V and 8 from J, leaving 8 bases between them. CDR3 in DNA: TGTGCCAGCAGTGGGAGGTGGGAAGCTTTCTTT. This sequence encodes CASSGRWEAFF.

The chain combines TRBV28 with TRBJ2-7; D is undetermined. The CDR3 is 12 residues long. Germline lookup yields CDR1 MDHEN and CDR2 SYDVKM. V was pared by 5 bases and J by 3 bases, with 8 bases between. The CDR3 loop is CASSPSYYEQYF. CDR3 nucleotides: TGTGCCAGCAGTCCCTCTTACTACGAGCAGTACTTC.

The genes are TRBV5-6 and TRBJ1-1, with TRBD1 identical over 7 bases. The V segment lost 0 bases and the J segment 8 bases; nucleotides outside the gene matches: 10. Germline lookup yields CDR1 SGHDT and CDR2 YYEEEE. The length of the CDR3 is 15 residues. CDR3 loop: CASSLGSIRGQEAFF. The CDR3 nucleotides read TGTGCCAGCAGCTTGGGGTCTATAAGGGGACAGGAAGCTTTCTTT.

The CDR3, as DNA: TGTGCCAGCAGCACCGGCCAGGGAAACATTCAGTACTTC. The encoded protein is CASSTGQGNIQYF. The V call is TRBV7-2, the J call TRBJ2-4; D is perhaps TRBD1 (5 bases). V gave up 5 bases and J gave up 6 bases, with 11 bases separating them. CDR3 size: 13 residues. Germline V gives CDR1 SGHTA, CDR2 FQGNSA.

The rearrangement uses TRBV30 and TRBJ1-4, with 7 bases aligning to TRBD1. Unmatched junction bases numbered 11, after V lost 5 bases and J lost 5 bases. The CDR3 totals 15 residues. From germline, CDR1 is GTSNPN and CDR2 SVGIG (reference sequence). The CDR3 bases are TGTGCCTGGTCCTCCGGGGGACAGATGAATGAAAAACTGTTTTTT. This gives the protein CAWSSGGQMNEKLFF.

Comments on this clone: Other nucleotide sequences in the sample specify the same CDR3. This chain joins TRBV18 and TRBJ2-7; D remains ambiguous. The CDR3 has 12 amino acids. V dropped 2 bases and J dropped 3 bases, with 5 bases sitting between them. Germline V gene sequence: CDR1 KGHSH, CDR2 LQKENI. DNA for the CDR3: TGTGCCAGCTCACCAACGGGCTACGAGCAGTACTTC. Residues: CASSPTGYEQYF.

This chain links TRBV4-2 with TRBJ2-1; D perhaps matches TRBD1 (6 bases). The CDR3 spans 15 residues. Germline values: CDR1 LGHNA, CDR2 YNFKEQ. Trimming left V 4 bases short and J 3 bases short, with 13 bases between. The CDR3, as DNA: TGTGCCAGCAGCCCGACGGGGACAAACTACAATGAGCAGTTCTTC. It codes for CASSPTGTNYNEQFF.

The chain links TRBV2 to TRBJ2-7; no reliable D call. The CDR3 loop spans 13 amino acids. V lost 4 bases, J lost 3 bases, and 10 bases lay in between. Germline CDR1 reads SNHLY; CDR2 reads FYNNEI. CDR3 bases: TGTGCCAGCAGTGTCGGCAGGAGCTACGAGCAGTACTTC. Its translation: CASSVGRSYEQYF.

J is TRBJ2-7 and V is TRBV7-9; D could derive from TRBD1 or TRBD2 (7 bases each). The V and J ends lost 8 bases and 1 base respectively, with 18 bases between them. CDR3 size: 15 residues. Germline V gene lookup returns CDR1 SEHNR and CDR2 FQNEAQ (reference sequence). CDR3: CASAGGAGRSYEQYF. Written as DNA, the CDR3 is TGTGCCAGCGCAGGGGGGGCAGGGAGATCCTACGAGCAGTACTTC.

In nucleotides, the CDR3 is TGTGCCAGCAGGAGGGGGCCGGGGGAGCAGTACTTC. It is translated as CASRRGPGEQYF. The chain employs TRBV6-1 and TRBJ2-7, with 7 bases identical to TRBD1. V shed 6 bases and J 7 bases; nucleotides not matched to a gene: 6. The CDR3 runs 12 residues. CDR1 and CDR2 from the germline V gene are MNHNS and SASEGT.

The rearrangement uses TRBV18 and TRBJ2-3, with D possibly TRBD1 on 6 matching bases. The CDR3 extends over 15 amino acids. The V gene lost 3 bases and the J gene lost 2 bases, with 12 bases spanning the gap. CDR1 and CDR2 (germline): KGHSH, LQKENI. The CDR3 region has the DNA TGTGCCAGCTCACCCCGAGGGGGACACACAGATACGCAGTATTTT. This translates into CASSPRGGHTDTQYF.

This chain uses TRBV7-9 with TRBJ1-1; possible D gene TRBD1, 6 bases. The V gene lost 5 bases and the J gene lost 11 bases, with 21 bases spanning the gap. Germline assignment: CDR1 SEHNR and CDR2 FQNEAQ (reference sequence). CDR3 size: 14 residues. The CDR3 nucleotides read TGTGCCAGCAGCGCAGGGACACGGACCGTGAGTGCTTTCTTT. Its translation is CASSAGTRTVSAFF.

The rearrangement joins TRBV27 to TRBJ2-1; 8 positions match TRBD1. Germline CDR1 and CDR2: MNHEY and SMNVEV (reference sequence). The V gene end was trimmed by 2 bases and the J gene end by 2 bases; junction bases not matched to a gene: 11. The CDR3 spans 18 residues. CDR3 DNA: TGTGCCAGCAGTTTACTGGTTCGAAGGGACAGGACCTACAATGAGCAGTTCTTC. It specifies CASSLLVRRDRTYNEQFF.

The J gene is TRBJ2-3, the V gene TRBV7-9; TRBD2 agrees at 7 bases. The J segment lost 4 bases and the V segment lost 3 bases, leaving 7 bases of the junction unmatched. CDR1 is SEHNR, CDR2 FQNEAQ, per germline (reference sequence). The CDR3 totals 15 residues. The CDR3 loop is CASSFGTTFSDTQYF. In nucleotides, the CDR3 is TGTGCCAGCAGCTTTGGGACTACCTTTTCAGATACGCAGTATTTT. The variable domain in full, completed from reference TRBV7-9 and TRBJ2-3, reads DTGVSQNPRHKITKRGQNVTFRCDPISEHNRLYWYRQTLGQGPEFLTYFQNEAQLEKSRLLSDRFSAERPKGSFSTLEIQRTEQGDSAMYLCASSFGTTFSDTQYFGPGTRLTVL.

The rearrangement uses TRBV15 and TRBJ1-2; no clear D. Germline assignment: CDR1 LNHNV and CDR2 YYDKDF (reference sequence). The CDR3 runs to 15 residues. Trimming left V 7 bases short and J 1 base short, with 16 bases between. The CDR3 protein is CATNPGLGGNYGYTF. The DNA for the CDR3 is TGTGCCACCAACCCCGGTCTCGGAGGTAACTATGGCTACACCTTC.

This clone was picked up one time. The J gene is TRBJ2-7, the V gene TRBV6-1; TRBD2 agrees at 8 bases. The ends lost 7 bases at V and 3 bases at J; junction bases unmatched: 8. The CDR3 is 14 amino acids. Germline lookup yields CDR1 MNHNS and CDR2 SASEGT. The CDR3 DNA follows: TGTGCCAGCACGAGGCCGGGAGGGGGCTACGAGCAGTACTTC. Amino acid sequence: CASTRPGGGYEQYF.

This chain joins TRBV19 and TRBJ2-7, with D uncertain. Germline V gives CDR1 LNHDA, CDR2 SQIVND (reference sequence). V was clipped by 3 bases and J by 2 bases, with 17 bases between them. The length of the CDR3 is 16 residues. The chain's CDR3 is CASSMGWGSIAYEQYF. The DNA for the CDR3 is TGTGCCAGTAGTATGGGCTGGGGTTCCATTGCCTACGAGCAGTACTTC.

The V gene is TRBV11-2, the J gene TRBJ1-6; the D gene is possibly TRBD1 (5 bases). Germline V gives CDR1 SGHAT, CDR2 FQNNGV. This CDR3 region has 14 residues. V lost 4 bases and J 5 bases, leaving 9 bases between the germline ends. This CDR3 is CASSSETDNSPLHF. The DNA for the CDR3 is TGTGCCAGCAGCTCTGAGACAGATAATTCACCCCTCCACTTT. Using reference TRBV11-2 and TRBJ1-6 for the parts outside the CDR3, the full variable domain is EAGVAQSPRYKIIEKRQSVAFWCNPISGHATLYWYQQILGQGPKLLIQFQNNGVVDDSQLPKDRFSAERLKGVDSTLKIQPAKLEDSAVYLCASSSETDNSPLHFGNGTRLTVT.

This chain connects TRBV13 to TRBJ2-3; D uncertain. The CDR3 extends over 12 amino acids. The V end was cut by 3 bases, the J end by 7 bases, with 8 bases between. The V gene's germline CDR1 is PRHDT and CDR2 FYEKMQ (reference sequence). The CDR3 loop reads CASSLKSNTQYF. The CDR3 region has the DNA TGTGCCAGCAGCTTGAAAAGCAATACGCAGTATTTT.

Turning to this clone: The same CDR3 is also encoded by other DNA sequences in this sample. J is TRBJ2-7 and V is TRBV2; 11 bases agree with TRBD1. This CDR3 region has 13 residues. Germline V CDR1 and CDR2: SNHLY, FYNNEI. Trimming cost V 6 bases and J 4 bases; bases outside gene matches: 2. The CDR3 DNA follows: TGTGCCAGCAGCGGACAGGGGGCTTACGAGCAGTACTTC. As protein: CASSGQGAYEQYF.

The rearrangement uses TRBV5-4 and TRBJ2-7; 7 bases align to TRBD1. CDR1 and CDR2 (germline): SGHNT, YYREEE (reference sequence). V dropped 0 bases and J dropped 5; count of bases not matched to a gene: 8. CDR3 length equals 15 residues. CDR3 region: CASSLERGRFHEQYF. In nucleotides, the CDR3 is TGTGCCAGCAGCTTGGAGAGGGGGCGCTTCCACGAGCAGTACTTC. Looking up the rest from reference TRBV5-4 and TRBJ2-7 gives the full variable domain: ETGVTQSPTHLIKTRGQQVTLRCSSQSGHNTVSWYQQALGQGPQFIFQYYREEENGRGNFPPRFSGLQFPNYSSELNVNALELDDSALYLCASSLERGRFHEQYFGPGTRLTVT.

This clone was counted once. This chain connects TRBV5-6 to TRBJ1-1; D unresolved. V was cut by 4 bases and J by 0 bases, with 13 bases left in between. The CDR3 length is 15 residues. Germline CDR1 and CDR2: SGHDT and YYEEEE. The CDR3: CASSRAPGMNTEAFF. DNA for the CDR3: TGTGCCAGCAGCAGAGCGCCCGGGATGAACACTGAAGCTTTCTTT.

This chain joins TRBV10-3 and TRBJ1-3; D is possibly TRBD1 (5 bases). The CDR3 is 12 residues long. The germline V gene encodes CDR1 ENHRY and CDR2 SYGVKD. Trimming pared 9 bases from V and 2 bases from J, leaving 8 bases between. CDR3: CAIRGAGNTIYF. The CDR3 DNA follows: TGTGCCATTAGAGGGGCTGGAAACACCATATATTTT.

This clone has a single count. The chain recombines TRBV30 with TRBJ2-3; TRBD1 might be the D (5 bases). Germline CDR1 and CDR2: GTSNPN and SVGIG (reference sequence). The length of the CDR3 is 13 residues. V was trimmed by 2 bases and J by 2 bases, leaving 8 bases between them. The DNA for the CDR3 is TGTGCCTGGAGTCAGGGATTCACAGATACGCAGTATTTT. Amino acids: CAWSQGFTDTQYF.

The chain is built from TRBV27 and TRBJ2-1; D is tentatively TRBD1 or TRBD2 (6 bases each). CDR1 is MNHEY, CDR2 SMNVEV, per germline (reference sequence). The germline V and J ends were trimmed by 2 bases and 3 bases, with 11 bases remaining between them. The CDR3 runs 15 residues. For the CDR3, the DNA is TGTGCCAGCAGTTTACGGGGGCAGGGCTACAATGAGCAGTTCTTC. Amino acids: CASSLRGQGYNEQFF.

The rearrangement links TRBV6-5 to TRBJ2-5, with a weak D call TRBD2 (6 bases). Germline assignment: CDR1 MNHEY and CDR2 SVGAGI. Trimming pared 2 bases from V and 6 bases from J, leaving 13 bases between. The CDR3 runs 14 residues. CDR3 loop: CASSYGGGEKTQYF. The CDR3 coding sequence is TGTGCCAGCAGTTACGGCGGAGGGGAGAAGACCCAGTACTTC.

The chain carries TRBV6-1 and TRBJ2-3, with TRBD1 matching over 9 bases. The CDR3 contains 15 residues. V lost 6 bases to trimming and J lost 2 bases; unmatched junction nucleotides: 6. Germline CDR1 is MNHNS and CDR2 is SASEGT. The CDR3 protein is CASRQTGGPTDTQYF. The CDR3 DNA reads TGTGCCAGCAGACAGACAGGGGGTCCCACAGATACGCAGTATTTT.

This chain joins TRBV19 and TRBJ2-6, with 14 bases identical to TRBD2. The CDR3 loop spans 17 amino acids. V shed 5 bases, J shed 3 bases, and the junction held 3 bases outside the gene matches. Germline V CDR1 and CDR2: LNHDA, SQIVND (reference sequence). CDR3 in amino acids: CASSLGLAGGGANVLTF. CDR3 DNA sequence: TGTGCCAGTAGTCTCGGACTAGCGGGAGGTGGGGCCAACGTCCTGACTTTC.